Shown below are 20 T cell receptor beta chains from a single sample sequenced in a study of T cells after posttransplantation cyclophosphamide. This table comes from immunoSEQ multiplex PCR, and its TCRdb copy is limited to in-frame clones, with some not included. The sample contains around 12,000 clones, none of them singletons. Treatment was busulfan-fludarabine conditioning, a marrow graft, and cyclophosphamide on days +3 and +4. This specimen was PBMCs, taken after allogeneic stem cell transplant with posttransplant cyclophosphamide. The receptors stem from a female patient aged 40-50 years who received an allogeneic stem cell transplant from an unrelated donor, was CMV-positive, and had acute GVHD only. A share of the T cells may be of graft donor origin.

This clone was recorded at least ten times. J is TRBJ2-7 and V is TRBV5-7; 12 bases align to TRBD2. TRBV5-7 is labeled an ORF, and its function is uncertain. The CDR3 has 19 residues. With 8 bases clipped from V and 3 bases from J, the junction kept 21 bases outside the gene matches. The chain's CDR3 is CASSRVELRLAGDIYEQYV. The CDR3 nucleotides are TGTGCCAGTTCGAGAGTTGAGTTGAGACTAGCGGGGGATATCTACGAGCAGTACGTC.

This clone came up a few times. The V and J genes are TRBV2 and TRBJ2-7; TRBD2 matches 9 bases. Germline trimming cut 5 bases from V and 4 bases from J; bases unmatched to any gene: 3. The germline V gene encodes CDR1 SNHLY and CDR2 FYNNEI. The CDR3 loop spans 13 amino acids. CDR3 residues: CASSIAGDYEQYV. CDR3 DNA: TGTGCCAGCAGTATAGCGGGGGATTACGAGCAGTACGTC.

V usage is TRBV29-1 and J usage is TRBJ2-5, with D perhaps TRBD2 (7 bases). Trimming took off 6 bases at V and 2 bases at J, with 22 bases between the two ends. The CDR3 has 16 residues. In germline, CDR1 is SQVTM, CDR2 ANQGSEA. The CDR3 DNA reads TGCAGCGTCCCCTGGGGGGGCGGGGTTATGCAAGAGACCCAGTACTTC. Its translation: CSVPWGGGVMQETQYF.

This clone was recorded at least ten times. The chain has TRBV4-1 and TRBJ2-2; 12 nucleotides agree with TRBD2. Trimming at V came to 4 bases and at J to 4 bases, leaving 7 bases not matched to a gene. CDR1 and CDR2 from the germline V gene are MGHRA and YSYEKL. There are 17 residues in the CDR3. CDR3 in amino acids: CASSPRRLAGATGELFF. The CDR3 nucleotides are TGCGCCAGCAGCCCTAGAAGACTAGCGGGAGCCACCGGGGAGCTGTTTTTT.

The genes are TRBV18 and TRBJ2-7, with 8 bases lining up with TRBD1. This CDR3 region has 15 residues. Trimming cost V 3 bases and J 11 bases; bases outside gene matches: 15. Germline V gene data show CDR1 as KGHSH and CDR2 as LQKENI. The DNA of the CDR3 is TGTGCCAGCTCACCCCTCGGGACAGGCCAAGGGTATAAGTACTTC. Translated, it gives CASSPLGTGQGYKYF.

V usage is TRBV29-1 and J usage is TRBJ2-5; tentatively, D is TRBD1 (6 bases). Germline V gene sequence: CDR1 SQVTM, CDR2 ANQGSEA. V was cut by 4 bases and J by 3 bases, with 9 bases left in between. The CDR3 has 12 amino acids. The CDR3 DNA is TGCAGCGTTGTAGCAGGGGAAGAGACCCAGTACTTC. Translation gives CSVVAGEETQYF.

The chain recombines TRBV9 with TRBJ2-3, with 9 bases that match TRBD1. CDR1 and CDR2 (germline): SGDLS, YYNGEE. Losses at the gene ends were 4 bases for V and 3 bases for J; bases not matched to a gene: 3. The CDR3 contains 14 residues. The chain's CDR3 is CASSTTGGTDTQYF. The CDR3 nucleotides read TGTGCCAGCAGCACGACAGGGGGGACAGATACGCAGTATTTT.

This clone was seen repeatedly, ten times or more. J is TRBJ2-2 and V is TRBV28, with D hard to call. The ends were cut back, 3 bases at V and 6 bases at J, with 5 bases in the middle. Germline V CDR1 and CDR2: MDHEN, SYDVKM. The CDR3 sequence is 12 residues long. CDR3 bases: TGTGCCAGCAGTTTTCAATCCGGGGAGCTGTTTTTT. It codes for CASSFQSGELFF.

There are many counts of this clone. The V and J genes are TRBV2 and TRBJ1-1; 7 nucleotides match TRBD1. Germline V gene sequence: CDR1 SNHLY, CDR2 FYNNEI. The CDR3 extends over 12 amino acids. The junction had 5 bases not matched to a gene; V was cut back by 10 bases and J by 3 bases. This chain's CDR3 is CATRDSHTEAFF. In DNA form, the CDR3 reads TGTGCCACCCGGGACAGCCACACTGAAGCTTTCTTT.

This clone was seen ten or more times. This chain connects TRBV2 to TRBJ2-6, with TRBD2 as a possible D gene (5 bases). In germline, CDR1 is SNHLY, CDR2 FYNNEI. The CDR3 spans 16 residues. V was clipped by 7 bases and J by 0 bases, with 13 bases between them. The CDR3 sequence: CASTWEFSSGANVLTF. CDR3 DNA: TGTGCCAGCACGTGGGAGTTTAGCTCTGGGGCCAACGTCCTGACTTTC.

This clone was picked up many times. The CDR3 protein is CASSVGPSGGLGTGELFF. The DNA of the CDR3 is TGTGCCAGCAGCGTAGGCCCTAGCGGGGGTTTAGGGACCGGGGAGCTGTTTTTT. The chain employs TRBV9 and TRBJ2-2; TRBD2 agrees at 10 bases. V was clipped by 0 bases and J by 5 bases; unmatched bases: 10. This CDR3 spans 18 amino acids. Germline CDR1 is SGDLS and CDR2 is YYNGEE.

This clone showed up many times. This sequence joins TRBV4-1 and TRBJ2-2; 7 nucleotides line up with TRBD1. V trimming: 0 bases; J trimming: 6 bases; junction bases outside the gene matches: 16. This CDR3 has 19 residues. Per the germline V gene, CDR1 is MGHRA and CDR2 is YSYEKL. The CDR3, as DNA: TGCGCCAGCAGCCAAGAATCATACGGACAGGCCGACAGTTCCGGGGAGCTGTTTTTT. Amino acids: CASSQESYGQADSSGELFF.

This clone appeared many times. This chain connects TRBV6-9 to TRBJ2-7; D is perhaps TRBD1 (5 bases). The CDR3 has 14 amino acids. CDR1 and CDR2 from the germline V gene are MNHGY and SVAAGI. The germline V and J ends were trimmed by 11 bases and 2 bases, with 19 bases remaining between them. This CDR3 reads CAPLPGRATYEQYF. The CDR3 region has the DNA TGTGCCCCGCTGCCGGGCAGGGCAACCTACGAGCAGTACTTC.

The table lists this clone with many counts. The V call is TRBV28, the J call TRBJ2-2; D unclear. This CDR3 spans 14 amino acids. CDR1 MDHEN and CDR2 SYDVKM come from the germline V gene. The V and J ends lost 2 bases and 6 bases respectively, with 10 bases between them. The DNA for the CDR3 is TGTGCCAGCAGTTTACCTCGGGTGTCCGGGGAGCTGTTTTTT. Translated: CASSLPRVSGELFF.

This clone was seen ten or more times. The chain links TRBV4-1 to TRBJ2-3; D gene uncertain. Germline values: CDR1 MGHRA, CDR2 YSYEKL. V gave up 1 base and J gave up 2 bases, with 19 bases separating them. The CDR3 extends over 18 amino acids. The chain's CDR3 is CASSQVHGPRVNTDTQYF. CDR3 nucleotides: TGCGCCAGCAGCCAAGTTCACGGTCCCCGGGTCAACACAGATACGCAGTATTTT.

Ten or more counts support this clone. The chain is built from TRBV7-9 and TRBJ1-1; no clear D. Germline CDR1 reads SEHNR; CDR2 reads FQNEAQ (reference sequence). The CDR3 is 15 residues long. With 6 bases removed from V and 4 bases from J, the gap between germline ends came to 18 bases. The CDR3: CASSPTATAGTEAFF. CDR3 nucleotide sequence: TGTGCCAGCAGTCCGACGGCTACGGCGGGCACTGAAGCTTTCTTT.

This clone was recorded many times. This chain links TRBV6-5 with TRBJ1-2; a possible D gene is TRBD1 (6 bases). Trimming took 2 bases from V and 4 from J, leaving 8 bases between them. Germline CDR1 and CDR2: MNHEY and SVGAGI. The CDR3 consists of 13 residues. The CDR3 sequence: CASSYGGGYGYTF. The CDR3 coding sequence is TGTGCCAGCAGTTACGGGGGCGGCTATGGCTACACCTTC.

This clone was seen many times. J is TRBJ2-7 and V is TRBV28; 13 bases agree with TRBD2. The ends lost 5 bases at V and 6 bases at J; junction bases unmatched: 7. CDR1 is MDHEN, CDR2 SYDVKM, per germline. This CDR3 has 15 residues. The CDR3 DNA reads TGTGCCAGCAGTGCCTACGGGACTAGCGGGGCCGAGCAGTACTTC. Its translation: CASSAYGTSGAEQYF.

The sample holds many counts of this clone. The chain uses TRBV6-5 and TRBJ2-3; D call uncertain. From germline, CDR1 is MNHEY and CDR2 SVGAGI. V was clipped by 0 bases and J by 10 bases, with 11 bases between them. This CDR3 is 13 amino acids long. CDR3 protein: CASSYSRLEAQYF. The CDR3, as DNA: TGTGCCAGCAGTTACTCGAGGCTAGAGGCGCAGTATTTT.

This clone was seen at least ten times. This chain joins TRBV4-3 and TRBJ2-3; weak D call: TRBD2 (5 bases). V was cut by 1 base and J by 1 base, with 9 bases left in between. The CDR3 extends over 15 amino acids. Germline V gene lookup returns CDR1 LGHNA and CDR2 YSLEER. CDR3 amino acids: CASSQVSRGTDTQYF. For the CDR3, the DNA is TGCGCCAGCAGCCAAGTCTCGCGGGGCACAGATACGCAGTATTTT.